Given below is one TCR beta chain in context. Its target is not known. These data originate in a study of cytomegalovirus exposure and HLA in healthy donors. Regarding the study as a whole: A later analysis reported that several of the most significant clusters appeared to be linked to common viral pathogens, among them Epstein-Barr virus.

PCR amplification relied on 60 Vbeta primers (plus 13 Jbeta primers). TCRdb keeps only in-frame clones here, not all; method: immunoSEQ multiplex PCR. The sample yields approximately 150,000 clones, more than 75% seen once. CDR3 length: 16 amino acids. V was pared by 3 bases and J by 2 bases, with 14 bases between. From germline, CDR1 is MNHEY and CDR2 SMNVEV (reference sequence). This donor has no recorded CMV serostatus. This sequence joins TRBV27 and TRBJ2-1, with a tentative D call TRBD1 (6 bases). The clonotype was recovered from a human donor in good health. Sequencing input: PBMCs. The CDR3 spells CASSFEGGFPYNEQFF. CDR3 sequence (DNA): TGTGCCAGCAGTTTTGAAGGGGGTTTTCCCTACAATGAGCAGTTCTTC.